The 27 T cell receptor beta chains below were found in one sample sequenced in a study of identical twins' blood T cells. Each CDR3 protein gets one entry after TCRdb re-called the 5' RACE reads with MiXCR. The sample has a few hundred thousand distinct CDR3 sequences, over 25% seen once. The sequenced material came from PBMCs. The source is a woman aged 18 to 55 in good health.

This clonotype was counted a few times. The gene calls are TRBV5-1 and TRBJ2-3, with 10 bases lining up with TRBD2. This CDR3 comprises 15 residues. V lost 4 bases to trimming and J lost 4 bases; unmatched junction nucleotides: 6. Germline assignment: CDR1 SGHRS and CDR2 YFSETQ. The CDR3: CASSPLAGLADTQYF. The CDR3 DNA is TGCGCCAGCAGCCCACTAGCGGGACTCGCAGATACGCAGTATTTT. The whole variable domain, filled in from reference TRBV5-1 and TRBJ2-3, reads KAGVTQTPRYLIKTRGQQVTLSCSPISGHRSVSWYQQTPGQGLQFLFEYFSETQRNKGNFPGRFSGRQFSNSRSEMNVSTLELGDSALYLCASSPLAGLADTQYFGPGTRLTVL.

This clonotype was found a few times. The rearrangement links TRBV12-3 or TRBV12-4 to TRBJ1-1; TRBD1 aligns across 7 bases. This CDR3 region has 15 residues. V lost 5 bases and J lost 1; bases outside the gene matches: 7. CDR3 nucleotide sequence: TGTGCCAGCAGTCCAGCCGACAGGGAGAACACTGAAGCTTTCTTT. The encoded protein is CASSPADRENTEAFF.

This CDR3 reads CSARDRAGRLNNYGYTF. The CDR3, as DNA: TGCAGTGCTAGAGATCGGGCCGGCCGATTGAATAACTATGGCTACACCTTC. The chain employs TRBV20-1 and TRBJ1-2, with no clear D. Trimming removed 0 bases from V and 1 base from J, with 18 bases in between. This CDR3 comprises 17 residues. CDR1 and CDR2 (germline): DFQATT, SNEGSKA (reference sequence).

The chain recombines TRBV20-1 with TRBJ2-5; TRBD2 aligns across 12 bases. The ends lost 3 bases at V and 2 bases at J; junction bases unmatched: 4. The length of the CDR3 is 15 residues. Germline lookup yields CDR1 DFQATT and CDR2 SNEGSKA (reference sequence). The CDR3 coding sequence is TGCAGTGCTAGCCCTAGCGGGAGGGGTCAAGAGACCCAGTACTTC. This translates into CSASPSGRGQETQYF.

V usage is TRBV4-1 and J usage is TRBJ2-2; D is undetermined. Trimming removed 1 base from V and 3 bases from J, with 15 bases in between. Germline-derived CDR1 and CDR2 are MGHRA and YSYEKL. The CDR3 consists of 17 residues. In DNA form, the CDR3 reads TGCGCCAGCAGCCAAGGCGGCACAAACTTTTACACCGGGGAGCTGTTTTTT. Translation: CASSQGGTNFYTGELFF.

This chain links TRBV12-3 or TRBV12-4 with TRBJ2-1; a weak D match, TRBD2 (5 bases). The CDR3 loop spans 15 amino acids. V was cut by 5 bases and J by 0 bases, with 11 bases left in between. DNA of the CDR3: TGTGCCAGCAGTCCACGGGGTAGCTCCTACAATGAGCAGTTCTTC. It specifies CASSPRGSSYNEQFF.

This clonotype was found once. Germline and junction disagree at one end, which may indicate a read error. The rearrangement joins TRBV29-1 to TRBJ1-1; D may be TRBD1 (5 bases). The CDR3 covers 13 residues. The germline gives CDR1 SQVTM, CDR2 ANQGSEA. CDR3 in amino acids: CSVGDRQNAEAFF. The CDR3 DNA reads as TGCAGCGTTGGTGACAGACAGAACGCTGAAGCGTTCTTT.

The chain couples TRBV27 to TRBJ1-1; D unclear. Trimming took off 4 bases at V and 4 bases at J, with 13 bases between the two ends. The CDR3 totals 14 residues. The germline gives CDR1 MNHEY, CDR2 SMNVEV (reference sequence). CDR3 bases: TGTGCCAGCAGTTACAAAGGGTGGAGCACTGAAGCTTTCTTT. Translating gives CASSYKGWSTEAFF.

This clonotype came up a few times. The chain recombines TRBV7-9 with TRBJ2-7; no clear D gene. CDR1 and CDR2 (germline): SEHNR, FQNEAQ (reference sequence). The CDR3 sequence is 13 residues long. With 0 bases removed from V and 2 bases from J, the gap between germline ends came to 5 bases. In DNA, the CDR3 is TGTGCCAGCAGCTTAGCAGCTGCCTACGAGCAGTACTTC. This sequence encodes CASSLAAAYEQYF. The full variable domain, its missing parts supplied by reference TRBV7-9 and TRBJ2-7, is DTGVSQNPRHKITKRGQNVTFRCDPISEHNRLYWYRQTLGQGPEFLTYFQNEAQLEKSRLLSDRFSAERPKGSFSTLEIQRTEQGDSAMYLCASSLAAAYEQYFGPGTRLTVT.

This clonotype was seen at least ten times. The chain uses TRBV7-9 and TRBJ1-1, with 7 bases fitting TRBD1. CDR1 SEHNR and CDR2 FQNEAQ come from the germline V gene (reference sequence). CDR3 length: 14 residues. V dropped 5 bases and J dropped 0; count of bases not matched to a gene: 3. The CDR3 DNA reads TGTGCCAGCAGCCCGGGACAGTTGAACACTGAAGCTTTCTTT. This gives the protein CASSPGQLNTEAFF.

The gene calls are TRBV27 and TRBJ1-6; D remains ambiguous. CDR1 is MNHEY, CDR2 SMNVEV, per germline (reference sequence). This CDR3 comprises 16 residues. V was clipped by 3 bases and J by 0 bases, with 9 bases between them. The CDR3 nucleotides are TGTGCCAGCAGTTTCGGCTGGTTCTCCTATAATTCACCCCTCCACTTT. It yields the protein CASSFGWFSYNSPLHF.

This clonotype was found a few times. An end of the junction differs from the germline gene, which may be a read error. V and J are TRBV27 and TRBJ2-1; weak D call: TRBD1 (6 bases). CDR1 MNHEY and CDR2 SMNVEV come from the germline V gene (reference sequence). The CDR3 sequence is 17 residues long. The CDR3 protein is CTSSLLDQGPSGNEQFF. DNA for the CDR3: TGTACCAGCAGTTTATTGGACCAGGGGCCCTCGGGCAATGAGCAGTTCTTC.

The V gene is TRBV29-1, the J gene TRBJ1-4; D not resolved. The CDR3 runs to 13 residues. Germline V gives CDR1 SQVTM, CDR2 ANQGSEA. The ends were cut back, 4 bases at V and 4 bases at J, with 10 bases in the middle. The CDR3, as DNA: TGCAGCGTTGCGATCAGCCTTAATGAAAAACTGTTTTTT. This encodes CSVAISLNEKLFF.

Only a few counts were recorded for this clonotype. The gene calls are TRBV3-1 and TRBJ1-2, with 9 nucleotides matching TRBD1. The CDR3 is 14 residues long. Trimming removed 3 bases from V and 6 bases from J; junction bases left unmatched: 5. Germline V gives CDR1 LGHDT, CDR2 YNNKEL (reference sequence). This CDR3 is CASSHLRQGDGYTF. CDR3 DNA: TGTGCCAGCAGCCACCTACGACAGGGGGATGGCTACACCTTC.

This clonotype was observed a handful of times. The chain is built from TRBV28 and TRBJ1-2; D not certain. V was clipped by 3 bases and J by 2 bases, with 10 bases between them. Looked up from germline, CDR1 is MDHEN and CDR2 is SYDVKM. The CDR3 covers 14 residues. The CDR3, as DNA: TGTGCCAGCAGTTTTCAAGGGCCCAACTATGGCTACACCTTC. It specifies CASSFQGPNYGYTF.

CDR3 in DNA: TGTGCCAGCAGCTCCCACAGGAACAGGGGGCTTGGCTACACCTTC. Translated: CASSSHRNRGLGYTF. This chain uses TRBV6-5 with TRBJ1-2; the match to TRBD1 covers 9 bases. CDR1 MNHEY and CDR2 SVGAGI come from the germline V gene. V trimming: 6 bases; J trimming: 7 bases; junction bases outside the gene matches: 12. This CDR3 comprises 15 residues.

Turning to this clonotype: Germline is not matched at one junction end, which may reflect a read error. The chain employs TRBV5-1 and TRBJ2-2, with no clear D. The CDR3 consists of 14 residues. CDR1 is SGHRS and CDR2 is YFSETQ in the germline V gene. This chain's CDR3 is CASSLGVRTRELFF. The DNA of the CDR3 is TGCGCCAGCAGCTTGGGAGTCCGCACCAGGGAGCTGTTTTTT.

This clonotype appeared a few times. The CDR3 nucleotides are TGCGCCACTCGACCCGGGACAGGGACGTACGAGCAGTACTTC. Its protein product is CATRPGTGTYEQYF. V and J are TRBV5-1 and TRBJ2-7; 9 bases line up with TRBD1. V was clipped by 9 bases and J by 4 bases; unmatched bases: 11. Germline V CDR1 and CDR2: SGHRS, YFSETQ. CDR3 size: 14 residues.

This clonotype has just a few counts. For the CDR3, the DNA is TGCAGCGGTGTAGATACCCACGAAAAACTGTTTTTT. Translating gives CSGVDTHEKLFF. The chain carries TRBV29-1 and TRBJ1-4, with unresolved D. CDR1 is SQVTM, CDR2 ANQGSEA, per germline. Trimming removed 7 bases at V and 8 bases at J, with 14 bases between. The CDR3 is made up of 12 amino acids. Together with reference TRBV29-1 and TRBJ1-4, the CDR3 gives the full variable domain: SAVISQKPSRDICQRGTSLTIQCQVDSQVTMMFWYRQQPGQSLTLIATANQGSEATYESGFVIDKFPISRPNLTFSTLTVSNMSPEDSSIYLCSGVDTHEKLFFGSGTQLSVL.

Turning to this clonotype: A read error may explain this, as a much larger clone is one base away. This sequence joins TRBV9 and TRBJ2-7; 7 nucleotides line up with TRBD1. V trimming: 0 bases; J trimming: 4 bases; junction bases outside the gene matches: 7. The CDR3 loop spans 15 amino acids. The germline V gene encodes CDR1 SGDLS and CDR2 YYNGEE. The CDR3 bases are TGTGCCAGCAGCGTAGAAATGGGACAGAGGTACGAGCAGTACTTC. It codes for CASSVEMGQRYEQYF.

V gene TRBV28 combines with J gene TRBJ2-7, with D unclear. Per the germline V gene, CDR1 is MDHEN and CDR2 is SYDVKM. V shed 10 bases and J shed 3 bases, with 7 bases lying between them. The CDR3 length is 10 residues. CDR3 DNA: TGTGCCACCGCTCTCTACGAGCAGTACTTC. Its protein is CATALYEQYF. Full variable domain (rest looked up from reference TRBV28 and TRBJ2-7): DVKVTQSSRYLVKRTGEKVFLECVQDMDHENMFWYRQDPGLGLRLIYFSYDVKMKEKGDIPEGYSVSREKKERFSLILESASTNQTSMYLCATALYEQYFGPGTRLTVT.

This clonotype was picked up a small number of times. The rearrangement joins TRBV7-9 to TRBJ1-5; 7 nucleotides align to TRBD1. V lost 5 bases and J lost 0; bases outside the gene matches: 4. The germline V gene encodes CDR1 SEHNR and CDR2 FQNEAQ (reference sequence). This CDR3 spans 15 amino acids. CDR3 in DNA: TGTGCCAGCAGCCCGGGGACAGTTAGCAATCAGCCCCAGCATTTT. This codes for CASSPGTVSNQPQHF.

This chain uses TRBV27 with TRBJ1-4; TRBD1 matches 8 bases. The CDR3 is 14 residues long. V shed 5 bases, J shed 6 bases, and the junction held 5 bases outside the gene matches. Germline V gene lookup returns CDR1 MNHEY and CDR2 SMNVEV (reference sequence). The CDR3 sequence: CASSTQGDDEKLFF. Written as DNA, the CDR3 is TGTGCCAGCAGTACACAGGGGGACGATGAAAAACTGTTTTTT.

This clonotype has just a few counts. The chain couples TRBV20-1 to TRBJ1-1; D gene unclear. V lost 6 bases and J 5 bases, leaving 19 bases between the germline ends. The CDR3 length is 14 residues. Germline CDR1 reads DFQATT; CDR2 reads SNEGSKA (reference sequence). The CDR3 DNA is TGCAGTGCCACCAAAGCGCGGGCAGCTACTGAAGCTTTCTTT. Amino acid sequence: CSATKARAATEAFF.

Only a few counts were recorded for this clonotype. Given a much more abundant clone one base away, this may be a read error. The chain recombines TRBV29-1 with TRBJ1-3, with D unclear. Germline loops: CDR1 SQVTM, CDR2 ANQGSEA. The length of the CDR3 is 11 residues. Trimming left V 8 bases short and J 0 bases short, with 5 bases between. CDR3 sequence reads: CSRHSGNTIYF. The CDR3 DNA follows: TGCAGCAGACACTCTGGAAACACCATATATTTT. Drawing the rest from reference TRBV29-1 and TRBJ1-3, the complete variable domain is SAVISQKPSRDICQRGTSLTIQCQVDSQVTMMFWYRQQPGQSLTLIATANQGSEATYESGFVIDKFPISRPNLTFSTLTVSNMSPEDSSIYLCSRHSGNTIYFGEGSWLTVV.

Note on this clonotype: This sequence may be a read error, since a much larger clone differs from it by one base. This sequence joins TRBV9 and TRBJ2-3, with 10 positions matching TRBD2. Unmatched junction bases numbered 9, after V lost 3 bases and J lost 5 bases. This CDR3 spans 16 amino acids. CDR1 SGDLS and CDR2 YYNGEE come from the germline V gene. DNA of the CDR3: TGTGCCAGCAGCGCCCTAGCGGGAGCTGGCATAGATACGCAGTATTTT. Translating it yields CASSALAGAGIDTQYF.

The chain is built from TRBV2 and TRBJ1-1; maybe TRBD1 (5 bases). CDR1 is SNHLY, CDR2 FYNNEI, per germline. V gave up 2 bases and J gave up 5 bases, with 12 bases separating them. The CDR3 sequence is 14 residues long. The CDR3, as DNA: TGTGCCAGCAGTGAACGGCAGGGAGAGACTGAAGCTTTCTTT. This gives the protein CASSERQGETEAFF.